This is a list of T cell receptor beta chains from one sample in a study of OX40 agonist ivuxolimab in advanced cancers. Data came from immunoSEQ multiplex PCR; TCRdb stores just in-frame clones and leaves some out. The table includes tens of thousands of clones, around 88% detected once. This specimen consisted of CD4+ or CD8+ T cells sorted from blood, obtained in a trial of the OX40 agonist ivuxolimab. All receptors come from an adult with an advanced solid tumor such as melanoma, head and neck, liver or kidney cancer. The CDR3 runs from the conserved cysteine through the conserved F or W. D genes are given only for firm matches. Clone size is not always given. Where it is, it says once, few, many or a class for expanded clones.

d_gene: .
abundance: .
v_gene: TRBV6-1
j_gene: TRBJ1-1
CDR3nt: TGTGCCAGCAGTGTAGGATACAGGAACACTGAAGCTTTCTTT
CDR3aa: CASSVGYRNTEAFF

d_gene: .
abundance: .
v_gene: TRBV18
j_gene: TRBJ2-1
CDR3nt: TGTGCCAGCTCAGACAGGAAGAGCTCCTACAATGAGCAGTTCTTC
CDR3aa: CASSDRKSSYNEQFF

d_gene: TRBD1
abundance: .
v_gene: TRBV5-1
j_gene: TRBJ2-7
CDR3nt: TGCGCCAGTGGTCTAGGGGACAGGGGGCTCGAGCAGTACTTC
CDR3aa: CASGLGDRGLEQYF

d_gene: TRBD2
abundance: .
v_gene: TRBV5-1
j_gene: TRBJ2-7
CDR3nt: TGCGCCAGCAGCCCCGCGACTCTTAGCGGGAGGTCCTACGAGCAGTACTTC
CDR3aa: CASSPATLSGRSYEQYF

d_gene: .
abundance: once
v_gene: TRBV12-5
j_gene: TRBJ2-5
CDR3nt: TGTGCTAGTGGTTTGGTACTTTCCGGGGCGGTTGAGACCCAGTACTTC
CDR3aa: CASGLVLSGAVETQYF

d_gene: TRBD2
abundance: .
v_gene: TRBV2
j_gene: TRBJ2-7
CDR3nt: TGTGCCAGCAGCAGACTAGCGGGTCTCTACGAGCAGTACTTC
CDR3aa: CASSRLAGLYEQYF

d_gene: TRBD1
abundance: .
v_gene: TRBV20-1
j_gene: TRBJ2-7
CDR3nt: TGCAGTGCCGACAGGGGCGAGCAGTACTTC
CDR3aa: CSADRGEQYF

d_gene: .
abundance: .
v_gene: TRBV11-2
j_gene: TRBJ2-3
CDR3nt: TGTGCCAGCAGCTTAGATCTGGGGACAGATACGCAGTATTTT
CDR3aa: CASSLDLGTDTQYF

d_gene: TRBD1
abundance: few
v_gene: TRBV2
j_gene: TRBJ1-1
CDR3nt: TGTGCCAGCAGTGAGGTGGACAGGGGGGCATTGAACACTGAAGCTTTCTTT
CDR3aa: CASSEVDRGALNTEAFF

d_gene: TRBD2
abundance: .
v_gene: TRBV5-1
j_gene: TRBJ2-7
CDR3nt: TGCGCCAGCAGCATGACTAGCGGGCTAGTGGACGAGCAGTACTTC
CDR3aa: CASSMTSGLVDEQYF

d_gene: .
abundance: .
v_gene: TRBV6-5
j_gene: TRBJ2-7
CDR3nt: TGTGCCACCGGTACCTACGAGCAGTACTTC
CDR3aa: CATGTYEQYF

d_gene: TRBD1
abundance: .
v_gene: TRBV7-2
j_gene: TRBJ2-3
CDR3nt: TGTGCCAGCAGCTTGGGGGGACAGGGATTCACAGATACGCAGTATTTT
CDR3aa: CASSLGGQGFTDTQYF

d_gene: TRBD2
abundance: .
v_gene: TRBV27
j_gene: TRBJ2-7
CDR3nt: TGTGCCAGCAGTCGGACTAGCGGGAGTCTATACGAGCAGTACTTC
CDR3aa: CASSRTSGSLYEQYF

d_gene: .
abundance: few
v_gene: TRBV2
j_gene: TRBJ2-3
CDR3nt: TGTGCCATTTTTAGCGGATACGGCACAGATACGCAGTATTTT
CDR3aa: CAIFSGYGTDTQYF

d_gene: .
abundance: .
v_gene: TRBV30
j_gene: TRBJ2-5
CDR3nt: TGTGCCTGGACCACAGGTCTAGAGACCCAGTACTTC
CDR3aa: CAWTTGLETQYF

d_gene: .
abundance: .
v_gene: TRBV7-3
j_gene: TRBJ2-1
CDR3nt: TGCGCCAGCAGCCAAGTTCTCAATGAGCAGTTCTTC
CDR3aa: CASSQVLNEQFF

d_gene: TRBD2
abundance: .
v_gene: TRBV7-9
j_gene: TRBJ2-7
CDR3nt: TGTGCCAGCAGCTCATGGACTAGCGGGAGTTACGAGCAGTACTTC
CDR3aa: CASSSWTSGSYEQYF

d_gene: .
abundance: .
v_gene: TRBV10-3
j_gene: TRBJ2-5
CDR3nt: TGTGCCACACGACAGGAAGAGACCCAGTACTTC
CDR3aa: CATRQEETQYF

d_gene: .
abundance: .
v_gene: TRBV5-6
j_gene: TRBJ2-1
CDR3nt: TGTGCCAGCAGCTTAATTCGGCAGGTTCTCTACAATGAGCAGTTCTTC
CDR3aa: CASSLIRQVLYNEQFF

d_gene: TRBD1
abundance: .
v_gene: TRBV4-1
j_gene: TRBJ2-7
CDR3nt: TGCGCCAGCAGCCAAGAAGGGGGCCGGGGCTCCTACGAGCAGTACTTC
CDR3aa: CASSQEGGRGSYEQYF

d_gene: TRBD2
abundance: .
v_gene: TRBV7-6
j_gene: TRBJ2-1
CDR3nt: TGTGCCAGCAGCTTAGTACTAGCGGGAGGGAGGGGCCCCAGGGAGCAGTTCTTC
CDR3aa: CASSLVLAGGRGPREQFF

d_gene: .
abundance: .
v_gene: TRBV29-1
j_gene: TRBJ2-7
CDR3nt: TGCAGCGCTACTGGCGGGGACACCTCCTACGAGCAGTACTTC
CDR3aa: CSATGGDTSYEQYF

d_gene: .
abundance: .
v_gene: TRBV19
j_gene: TRBJ1-1
CDR3nt: TGTGCCAGTAGTCTTGGGACGGACATGAACACTGAAGCCTTCTTT
CDR3aa: CASSLGTDMNTEAFF

d_gene: TRBD1
abundance: medium-sized
v_gene: TRBV9
j_gene: TRBJ2-6
CDR3nt: TGTGCCAGCAGAGGGGGCGAGCCCGTTTTGGGGGCCAACGTCCTGACTTTC
CDR3aa: CASRGGEPVLGANVLTF

d_gene: TRBD1
abundance: .
v_gene: TRBV15
j_gene: TRBJ2-1
CDR3nt: TGTGCCACCAGCCCTACGGGACAGCTGGGCCTTGGCGATGAGCAGTTCTTC
CDR3aa: CATSPTGQLGLGDEQFF

d_gene: TRBD2
abundance: .
v_gene: TRBV13
j_gene: TRBJ2-1
CDR3nt: TGTGCCAGCAGCTTAGCACCGCGGGAGGGCTTTTACAATGAGCAGTTCTTC
CDR3aa: CASSLAPREGFYNEQFF

d_gene: TRBD2
abundance: .
v_gene: TRBV19
j_gene: TRBJ2-3
CDR3nt: TGTGCCAGTAGTAGCCCCGGGACTAGCGGGAGCCGAGATACGCAGTATTTT
CDR3aa: CASSSPGTSGSRDTQYF

d_gene: .
abundance: few
v_gene: TRBV14
j_gene: TRBJ2-1
CDR3nt: TGTGCCAGCAGCCAAGATTTAGTTAGCGGCCCCTATAAGAATGAGCAGTTCTTC
CDR3aa: CASSQDLVSGPYKNEQFF

d_gene: .
abundance: few
v_gene: TRBV2
j_gene: TRBJ2-7
CDR3nt: TGTGCCAGCAGTGAAGTTCCTCGTGAGCAGTACTTC
CDR3aa: CASSEVPREQYF

d_gene: .
abundance: once
v_gene: TRBV7-9
j_gene: TRBJ1-4
CDR3nt: TGTGCCAGCAGCTTAGCCCTGACAGGAGCTAATGAAAAACTGTTTTTT
CDR3aa: CASSLALTGANEKLFF

d_gene: .
abundance: .
v_gene: TRBV6-1
j_gene: TRBJ1-2
CDR3nt: TGTGCCAGCAGTGACCCGAGAGGCTACACCTTC
CDR3aa: CASSDPRGYTF

d_gene: .
abundance: .
v_gene: TRBV27
j_gene: TRBJ2-5
CDR3nt: TGTGCCAGCAGTTTCTCGCAGGGGCAAGAGACCCAGTACTTC
CDR3aa: CASSFSQGQETQYF

d_gene: TRBD2
abundance: once
v_gene: TRBV11-2
j_gene: TRBJ2-7
CDR3nt: TGTGCCAGCAGCTTTTTCAGCGGGAGTTCTTACGAGCAGTACTTC
CDR3aa: CASSFFSGSSYEQYF

d_gene: .
abundance: .
v_gene: TRBV27
j_gene: TRBJ2-7
CDR3nt: TGTGCCAGCAGTTTAACGACAGACTACGAGCAGTACTTC
CDR3aa: CASSLTTDYEQYF

d_gene: .
abundance: .
v_gene: TRBV19
j_gene: TRBJ2-6
CDR3nt: TGTGCCAGTAGTCTGAGGTCTGGGGCCAACGTCCTGACTTTC
CDR3aa: CASSLRSGANVLTF

d_gene: TRBD1
abundance: .
v_gene: TRBV19
j_gene: TRBJ1-5
CDR3nt: TGTGCCAGTAGTTCAACAGGGGGCCCCAATCAGCCCCAGCATTTT
CDR3aa: CASSSTGGPNQPQHF

d_gene: TRBD1
abundance: .
v_gene: TRBV29-1
j_gene: TRBJ1-2
CDR3nt: TGCAGCGTTTATTTTCAGGGGGCAAACTATGGCTACACCTTC
CDR3aa: CSVYFQGANYGYTF

d_gene: .
abundance: .
v_gene: TRBV7-3
j_gene: TRBJ2-3
CDR3nt: TGTGCCAGCAGCCTACTAGGAGGGGAGGCAGATACGCAGTATTTT
CDR3aa: CASSLLGGEADTQYF

d_gene: TRBD1
abundance: once
v_gene: TRBV19
j_gene: TRBJ1-4
CDR3nt: TGTGCCAGTAGTCTCATCCAGGGGGGGACAGGGAGGGATGAAAAACTGTTTTTT
CDR3aa: CASSLIQGGTGRDEKLFF

d_gene: .
abundance: .
v_gene: TRBV30
j_gene: TRBJ1-5
CDR3nt: TGTGCCTGGAGTTCGGGGACCGGGTCGAGCAATCAGCCCCAGCATTTT
CDR3aa: CAWSSGTGSSNQPQHF

d_gene: .
abundance: .
v_gene: TRBV7-7
j_gene: TRBJ2-7
CDR3nt: TGTGCTAGCAGCTTCGGGCAGGGCTACGAGCAGTACTTC
CDR3aa: CASSFGQGYEQYF

d_gene: TRBD1
abundance: .
v_gene: TRBV29-1
j_gene: TRBJ1-1
CDR3nt: TGCAGCGTTGATGCCCCCGGGACAGGGGACATGAACACTGAAGCTTTCTTT
CDR3aa: CSVDAPGTGDMNTEAFF

d_gene: .
abundance: .
v_gene: TRBV7-8
j_gene: TRBJ2-1
CDR3nt: TGTGCCAGTTGTAGCGGAGGGTCCTACAATGAGCAGTTCTTC
CDR3aa: CASCSGGSYNEQFF

d_gene: TRBD1
abundance: .
v_gene: TRBV6-5
j_gene: TRBJ2-1
CDR3nt: TGTGCCAGCAGAGGGACAGGGGGAGGGTATGAGCAGTTCTTC
CDR3aa: CASRGTGGGYEQFF

d_gene: TRBD2
abundance: .
v_gene: TRBV5-1
j_gene: TRBJ2-7
CDR3nt: TGCGCCAGCAGCTTGGAGAGGGGAGGGAATTACGAGCAGTACTTC
CDR3aa: CASSLERGGNYEQYF

d_gene: .
abundance: medium-sized
v_gene: TRBV7-9
j_gene: TRBJ1-2
CDR3nt: TGTGCCAGCAGCTTAGCGACCGGCTACACCTTC
CDR3aa: CASSLATGYTF

d_gene: .
abundance: .
v_gene: TRBV5-4
j_gene: TRBJ2-7
CDR3nt: TGTGCCAGCAGTCAGGGGAGCTACTACGAGCAGTACTTC
CDR3aa: CASSQGSYYEQYF